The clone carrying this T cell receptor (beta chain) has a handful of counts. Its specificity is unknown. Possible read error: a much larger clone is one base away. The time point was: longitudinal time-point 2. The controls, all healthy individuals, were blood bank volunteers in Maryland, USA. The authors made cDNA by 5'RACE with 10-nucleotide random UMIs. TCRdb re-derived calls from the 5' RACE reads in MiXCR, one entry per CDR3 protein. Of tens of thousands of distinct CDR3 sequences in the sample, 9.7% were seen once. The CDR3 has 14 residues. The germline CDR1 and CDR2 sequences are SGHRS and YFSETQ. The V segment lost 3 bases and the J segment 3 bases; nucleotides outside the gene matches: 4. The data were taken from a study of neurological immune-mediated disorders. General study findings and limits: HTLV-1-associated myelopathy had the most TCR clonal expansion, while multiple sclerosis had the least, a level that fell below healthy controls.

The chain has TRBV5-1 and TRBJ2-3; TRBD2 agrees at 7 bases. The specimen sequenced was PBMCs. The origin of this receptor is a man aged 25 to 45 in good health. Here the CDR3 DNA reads TGCGCCAGCAGCTGGGGGACTACGACAGATACGCAGTATTTT. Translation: CASSWGTTTDTQYF.